Listed below are T cell receptor beta chains from one sample, sequenced in a study of Tregs in tolerant kidney transplant recipients. Assay used: immunoSEQ multiplex PCR; TCRdb lists only in-frame clones, some missing. The data show over 50,000 clones, 70% to 90% seen once. Sequenced material: Tregs from blood, taken before the transplant. The receptors stem from a human donor who received a combined kidney and bone marrow transplant. CDR3s include the opening cysteine and the closing phenylalanine or tryptophan. Each record gives: CDR3 length, clone size, J gene, V gene, D gene, CDR3 DNA, CDR3 protein. A D gene is named only where the DNA matches it firmly. Size tells how often a clone was seen (once, few, many) or the class of an expanded clone, and some rows leave it out.

>11|-|TRBJ2-3|TRBV5-6|-
TGTGCCAGCAGCTTGGCGGATACGCAGTATTTT
CASSLADTQYF
>15|-|TRBJ1-4|TRBV6-1|-
TGTGCCAGCAGTCCCCAGCTCGTCCAGAATGAAAAACTGTTTTTT
CASSPQLVQNEKLFF
>12|-|TRBJ1-2|TRBV5-1|-
TGCGCCAGCAGCGTCGGAAGGAATGGCTACACCTTC
CASSVGRNGYTF
>13|-|TRBJ1-5|TRBV7-8|-
TGTGCCAGCAGCTTACGGGAAAATCAGCCCCAGCATTTT
CASSLRENQPQHF
>15|-|TRBJ2-5|TRBV19|TRBD1
TGTGCCAGTAGTCAAAGACAGGGGGCCCGAGGGGCCCAGTACTTC
CASSQRQGARGAQYF
>14|once|TRBJ1-5|TRBV27|-
TGTGCCAGCAGACGACTTATAGACAATCAGCCCCAGCATTTT
CASRRLIDNQPQHF
>13|-|TRBJ1-6|TRBV9|-
TGTGCCAGTCGTGCCTCCTATAATTCACCCCTCCACTTT
CASRASYNSPLHF
>15|-|TRBJ2-5|TRBV11-1|-
TGTGCCAGCAGCCAAGCCCGGGGGTGGGTTGGGACCCAGTACTTC
CASSQARGWVGTQYF
>16|-|TRBJ2-3|TRBV15|TRBD2
TGTGCCACCAGCAGGGTCCAGCGGGGCCTCAGCGATACGCAGTATTTT
CATSRVQRGLSDTQYF
>13|-|TRBJ1-2|TRBV5-4|-
TGTGCCAGCAGCGCGAATGCTTTCTATGGCTACACCTTC
CASSANAFYGYTF
>16|-|TRBJ2-1|TRBV5-1|TRBD1
TGCGCCAGCAGCTACTACAGGGGGTCCTCCTACAATGAGCAGTTCTTC
CASSYYRGSSYNEQFF
>14|-|TRBJ1-1|TRBV6-1|-
TGTGCCAGCAGTGATTTAGGAAGTCGGGTTGAAGCTTTCTTT
CASSDLGSRVEAFF
>15|-|TRBJ2-1|TRBV7-2|-
TGTGCCAGCAGCTCGCTGGGGATCGAATCGAATGAGCAGTTCTTC
CASSSLGIESNEQFF
>20|-|TRBJ2-6|TRBV5-1|-
TGCGCCAGCAGCTCTGCTCCTTTCATTGGAGGGGGTTCTGGGGCCAACGTCCTGACTTTC
CASSSAPFIGGGSGANVLTF
>13|-|TRBJ2-7|TRBV5-6|-
TGTGCCAGCAGCTTTCCCGGGTACGGCGAGCAGTACTTC
CASSFPGYGEQYF
>12|-|TRBJ1-2|TRBV6-5|-
TGTGCCAGCAGTTACGGGGGGCGGGGCTACACCTTC
CASSYGGRGYTF
>15|-|TRBJ2-1|TRBV11-1|TRBD2
TGTGCCAGCAGCTTGGGACTAGCGGGGGGATATGAGCAGTTCTTC
CASSLGLAGGYEQFF
>14|-|TRBJ1-6|TRBV28|TRBD1
TGTGCCAGCACCCGACAGGGCGTCAATTCACCCCTCCACTTT
CASTRQGVNSPLHF
>15|once|TRBJ2-2|TRBV4-2|-
TGTGCCAGCAGCGGGTTGAGGGGGGCAGGAGGGGAGCTGTTTTTT
CASSGLRGAGGELFF
>14|-|TRBJ1-2|TRBV6-5|-
TGTGCCAGCAGTTACGCCGGGACAAACTATGGCTACACCTTC
CASSYAGTNYGYTF
>12|-|TRBJ2-5|TRBV7-2|-
TGTGCCAGCAGCTTTTTACAGGAGACCCAGTACTTC
CASSFLQETQYF
>15|-|TRBJ2-2|TRBV19|TRBD1
TGTGCCAGTAGTACCTGGACAGGGGAGAGCGGGGAGCTGTTTTTT
CASSTWTGESGELFF
>16|-|TRBJ1-3|TRBV5-6|TRBD1
TGTGCCAGCAGCCCTGACAGGGACCCTCCTGGAAACACCATATATTTT
CASSPDRDPPGNTIYF
>14|-|TRBJ2-2|TRBV29-1|TRBD1
TGCAGCGCGACCGGGACAGGGGTCACCGGGGAGCTGTTTTTT
CSATGTGVTGELFF
>15|-|TRBJ1-3|TRBV19|-
TGTGCCAGTAGTATATGGCGGGGCACTGGAAACACCATATATTTT
CASSIWRGTGNTIYF
>16|-|TRBJ2-3|TRBV10-3|TRBD1
TGTGCCATCAGTGAGGGACAGGGTGGGAGCACAGATACGCAGTATTTT
CAISEGQGGSTDTQYF
>15|-|TRBJ1-1|TRBV2|-
TGTGCCAGCAGTGGATTCAGGGTTATGAACACTGAAGCTTTCTTT
CASSGFRVMNTEAFF
>14|-|TRBJ1-1|TRBV4-3|TRBD1
TGCGCCAGCAGCCGAAAACAGGGGGCTGGGGAAGCTTTCTTT
CASSRKQGAGEAFF
>16|-|TRBJ1-1|TRBV6-6|-
TGTGCCAGCATTCCTGTGCGTTCGCACACGAACACTGAAGCTTTCTTT
CASIPVRSHTNTEAFF
>15|-|TRBJ2-6|TRBV5-1|-
TGCGCCAGCAGCCACAGGGAGACCGGGGCCAACGTCCTGACTTTC
CASSHRETGANVLTF
>14|-|TRBJ1-1|TRBV10-2|TRBD1
TGCGCCAGCAGTGAGAGTACAGGGGCCACTGAAGCTTTCTTT
CASSESTGATEAFF
>18|-|TRBJ2-7|TRBV4-1|TRBD2
TGCGCCAGCAGCCCTGTCGGAACTAGCGGGCCGAGCTCCTACGAGCAGTACTTC
CASSPVGTSGPSSYEQYF
>14|-|TRBJ2-7|TRBV5-1|-
TGCGCCAGCAGCTTGAGGCAGCCCGCCTACGAGCAGTACTTC
CASSLRQPAYEQYF
>12|-|TRBJ2-1|TRBV7-2|-
TGTGCCAGCAGCTTTGACTGGGGTGAGCAGTTCTTC
CASSFDWGEQFF
>14|-|TRBJ1-5|TRBV10-3|-
TGTGCCATCAGTGAGGGAGTAGACAGTTTACCCCAGCATTTT
CAISEGVDSLPQHF
>14|-|TRBJ1-1|TRBV5-5|-
TGTGCCAGCAGCTCGGGGCTTATGAACACTGAAGCTTTCTTT
CASSSGLMNTEAFF
>18|once|TRBJ2-3|TRBV6-1|-
TGTGCCAGCAGTGAGGGGGTTGGGGGGGCCCCCCGCACAGATACGCAGTATTTT
CASSEGVGGAPRTDTQYF
>15|-|TRBJ2-2|TRBV7-9|-
TGTGCCAGCGCTCCTGGCCTCGCGAACACCGGGGAGCTGTTTTTT
CASAPGLANTGELFF
>18|-|TRBJ2-6|TRBV18|TRBD1
TGTGCCAGCTCACGACTGGGACAGGGCGACTCTGGGGCCAACGTCCTGACTTTC
CASSRLGQGDSGANVLTF
>14|-|TRBJ1-4|TRBV28|-
TGTGCCAGCAGCGGGGATGCAACTAATGAAAAACTGTTTTTT
CASSGDATNEKLFF
>14|-|TRBJ1-1|TRBV29-1|-
TGCAGCGTTGAAGGCAAGGCCCTGAACACTGAAGCTTTCTTT
CSVEGKALNTEAFF
>12|-|TRBJ2-7|TRBV4-2|-
TGTGCCAGCAGCCAAGATAGGTACGAGCAGTACTTC
CASSQDRYEQYF
>18|-|TRBJ2-6|TRBV11-3|-
TGTGCCAGCAGCTTGGGAGGCCTCAAGGGGTCTGGGGCCAACGTCCTGACTTTC
CASSLGGLKGSGANVLTF
>14|-|TRBJ1-3|TRBV7-2|-
TGTGCCAGCAGTTTTACACCGTCTGGAAACACCATATATTTT
CASSFTPSGNTIYF
>15|-|TRBJ2-3|TRBV10-2|-
TGCGCCAGCATCCGGACTTTCGCTAGCACAGATACGCAGTATTTT
CASIRTFASTDTQYF
>13|-|TRBJ1-2|TRBV5-8|-
TGTGCCAGCAGCTTGAGGAGGTCCGATGGCTACACCTTC
CASSLRRSDGYTF
>16|-|TRBJ2-7|TRBV5-6|-
TGTGCCAGCAGCTTGGAAGGGCTCACAAGCTCCTACGAGCAGTACTTC
CASSLEGLTSSYEQYF
>14|-|TRBJ2-7|TRBV2|-
TGTGCCAGCAGCTGGGGCCGTTCCTCCTACGAGCAGTACTTC
CASSWGRSSYEQYF
>15|-|TRBJ2-7|TRBV7-2|TRBD2
TGTGCCAGCAGCCCCCGGCGGGGGGGCTCCTACGAGCAGTACTTC
CASSPRRGGSYEQYF
>16|-|TRBJ2-5|TRBV7-2|TRBD2
TGTGCCAGCAGCCGCGCTAGCGGGGTTTTAGGGGAGACCCAGTACTTC
CASSRASGVLGETQYF
>14|-|TRBJ2-7|TRBV2|-
TGTGCCAGCATAGAGCAAGAGATAACCTACGAGCAGTACTTC
CASIEQEITYEQYF
>13|-|TRBJ2-7|TRBV6-6|-
TGTGCCAGCAGTTACCCGTATGTCCACGAGCAGTACTTC
CASSYPYVHEQYF
>14|-|TRBJ1-1|TRBV7-9|-
TGTGCCAGCAGCTCCGGGACCCATAATCCCGAAGCTTTCTTT
CASSSGTHNPEAFF
>12|-|TRBJ2-1|TRBV7-8|-
TGTGCCAGCAGCTTAGTGGAGACAGGCACGTTCTTC
CASSLVETGTFF